These 25 T cell receptor beta chains were all obtained from the same sample, sequenced in a study of cytomegalovirus exposure and HLA in healthy donors. Sequenced by immunoSEQ multiplex PCR; TCRdb stores in-frame clones only, minus some. The profile shows 150,000 to 200,000 clones, 88% of them singletons. The sequenced sample consisted of PBMCs. The receptors were gathered from a man between 18 and 35 years old in good health and CMV-seronegative.

This chain connects TRBV7-2 to TRBJ1-3; D gene uncertain. The germline V gene has CDR1 SGHTA and CDR2 FQGNSA. This CDR3 has 16 amino acids. V was clipped by 0 bases and J by 0 bases, with 9 bases between them. This CDR3 is CASSLASPSSGNTIYF. In DNA, the CDR3 is TGTGCCAGCAGCTTAGCTAGCCCGAGCTCTGGAAACACCATATATTTT. Filled out from reference TRBV7-2 and TRBJ1-3, the complete variable domain reads GAGVSQSPSNKVTEKGKDVELRCDPISGHTALYWYRQSLGQGLEFLIYFQGNSAPDKSGLPSDRFSAERTGGSVSTLTIQRTQQEDSAVYLCASSLASPSSGNTIYFGEGSWLTVV.

The chain employs TRBV5-1 and TRBJ2-7; 8 bases are shared with TRBD2. The V gene end was trimmed by 4 bases and the J gene end by 5 bases; junction bases not matched to a gene: 8. The CDR3 totals 14 residues. Germline-derived CDR1 and CDR2 are SGHRS and YFSETQ. The CDR3 nucleotides read TGCGCCAGCAGCAACGGTAGCGGGACCCACGAGCAGTACTTC. Translated, it gives CASSNGSGTHEQYF.

This chain links TRBV5-1 with TRBJ2-3, with 10 bases fitting TRBD1. J gave up 8 bases and V 3 bases, and 12 bases lay outside the gene matches. The CDR3 runs to 16 residues. The germline V gene encodes CDR1 SGHRS and CDR2 YFSETQ. The CDR3 DNA is TGCGCCAGCAGCTCCCCGGACAGGGGGAGGTCTGGTACGCAGTATTTT. Translated: CASSSPDRGRSGTQYF.

The V call is TRBV29-1, the J call TRBJ1-2; 9 nucleotides align to TRBD1. V was pared by 4 bases and J by 6 bases, with 9 bases of the junction left unmatched. There are 14 residues in the CDR3. Per the germline V gene, CDR1 is SQVTM and CDR2 is ANQGSEA. CDR3 DNA: TGCAGCGTTGGGGGGGGACAGGGCGGAGATGGCTACACCTTC. Translated, it gives CSVGGGQGGDGYTF.

The chain joins TRBV2 to TRBJ1-3; D is unclear. CDR3 length: 13 amino acids. Germline lookup yields CDR1 SNHLY and CDR2 FYNNEI. V lost 5 bases and J lost 0, with 5 bases in between. The CDR3 loop is CASSLNSGNTIYF. The CDR3 DNA reads TGTGCCAGCAGTCTTAACTCTGGAAACACCATATATTTT.

The chain carries TRBV10-1 and TRBJ2-7, with D perhaps TRBD2 (5 bases). Germline CDR1 WNHNN, CDR2 SYGVQD (reference sequence). This CDR3 has 16 amino acids. Trimming removed 2 bases from V and 4 bases from J, with 18 bases in between. The CDR3 loop is CASSEQSGDLLYEQYF. As DNA, the CDR3 is TGCGCCAGCAGTGAGCAGTCCGGGGATCTTTTGTACGAGCAGTACTTC.

The chain combines TRBV5-6 with TRBJ2-7, with 14 bases fitting TRBD2. The CDR3 sequence is 17 residues long. Germline V gives CDR1 SGHDT, CDR2 YYEEEE. Unmatched junction bases numbered 3, after V lost 0 bases and J lost 1 base. The CDR3 DNA is TGTGCCAGCAGCTTGGGGACTAGCGGGAGGTCGTCCTACGAGCAGTACTTC. Protein sequence: CASSLGTSGRSSYEQYF.

This chain uses TRBV4-1 with TRBJ2-3, with D unresolved. V lost 3 bases to trimming and J lost 11 bases, with 15 bases between them. The germline V gene has CDR1 MGHRA and CDR2 YSYEKL. This CDR3 is built from 13 residues. In DNA form, the CDR3 reads TGCGCCAGCAGCCAGGATTTAGCCGACCGGCAGTATTTT. Amino acids: CASSQDLADRQYF.

V gene TRBV11-2 combines with J gene TRBJ1-1, with TRBD1 matching over 10 bases. Trimming cost V 5 bases and J 1 base; bases outside gene matches: 4. The CDR3 totals 15 residues. Germline CDR1 SGHAT, CDR2 FQNNGV. CDR3: CASSLTGGANTEAFF. CDR3 coding DNA: TGTGCCAGCAGCCTGACAGGGGGCGCGAACACTGAAGCTTTCTTT.

This clone was seen a few times. The V call is TRBV5-6, the J call TRBJ1-3; D unclear. Trimming took off 0 bases at V and 3 bases at J, with 10 bases between the two ends. The V gene's germline CDR1 is SGHDT and CDR2 YYEEEE. The CDR3 loop spans 15 amino acids. The CDR3 DNA reads as TGTGCCAGCAGCTTGGGTGGCTGGAGTGGAAACACCATATATTTT. Its translation: CASSLGGWSGNTIYF.

The chain is built from TRBV27 and TRBJ2-3; D possibly corresponds to TRBD2 (5 bases). The CDR3 contains 14 residues. V gave up 8 bases and J gave up 13 bases, with 25 bases separating them. Germline CDR1 and CDR2: MNHEY and SMNVEV (reference sequence). CDR3 coding DNA: TGTGCCAGCGGCTCGACTGGGAGACGGCGGGTGGAGTATTTT. Translating gives CASGSTGRRRVEYF.

The J gene is TRBJ1-5, the V gene TRBV29-1; D possibly corresponds to TRBD1 (6 bases). Trimming cost V 4 bases and J 5 bases, with 12 bases left between them. Germline values: CDR1 SQVTM, CDR2 ANQGSEA. This CDR3 is built from 13 residues. In nucleotides, the CDR3 is TGCAGCGTTGGACAGGCGACTGATCAGCCCCAGCATTTT. Translating it yields CSVGQATDQPQHF.

This rearrangement joins TRBV6-1 to TRBJ1-5, with 8 positions matching TRBD1. The V and J ends lost 1 base and 7 bases, in that order; junction bases with no gene match: 6. Germline V gene lookup returns CDR1 MNHNS and CDR2 SASEGT. The length of the CDR3 is 15 residues. DNA of the CDR3: TGTGCCAGCAGTGAAGGGGGACAGGTGGGACAGCCCCAGCATTTT. This encodes CASSEGGQVGQPQHF.

The gene calls are TRBV28 and TRBJ1-4; TRBD1 agrees at 8 bases. CDR3 length: 15 residues. V lost 5 bases to trimming and J lost 2 bases; unmatched junction nucleotides: 4. Germline lookup yields CDR1 MDHEN and CDR2 SYDVKM. The CDR3 DNA reads as TGTGCCAGCAGTAGGCAGGGGGCCACTAATGAAAAACTGTTTTTT. The encoded protein is CASSRQGATNEKLFF.

The rearrangement links TRBV7-9 to TRBJ2-7; 8 bases are a match to TRBD2. V shed 4 bases, J shed 7 bases, and the junction held 12 bases outside the gene matches. The V gene's germline CDR1 is SEHNR and CDR2 FQNEAQ (reference sequence). This CDR3 has 15 amino acids. CDR3 residues: CASSSLAGNSGEQYF. In DNA form, the CDR3 reads TGTGCCAGCAGCTCGCTAGCGGGTAATTCTGGGGAGCAGTACTTC. Variable domain in full (rest from reference TRBV7-9 and TRBJ2-7): DTGVSQNPRHKITKRGQNVTFRCDPISEHNRLYWYRQTLGQGPEFLTYFQNEAQLEKSRLLSDRFSAERPKGSFSTLEIQRTEQGDSAMYLCASSSLAGNSGEQYFGPGTRLTVT.

V is TRBV7-9 and J is TRBJ2-5; tentative D call: TRBD2 (6 bases). Germline CDR1 SEHNR, CDR2 FQNEAQ (reference sequence). V lost 5 bases and J lost 4, with 17 bases in between. This CDR3 has 15 residues. This CDR3 reads CASSKATTSRETQYF. CDR3 sequence (DNA): TGTGCCAGCAGCAAAGCCACGACTAGTCGAGAGACCCAGTACTTC.

This chain links TRBV10-3 with TRBJ2-5, with unresolved D. Per germline, CDR1 ENHRY and CDR2 SYGVKD. The CDR3 consists of 16 residues. Trimming took off 4 bases at V and 2 bases at J, with 17 bases between the two ends. The CDR3 loop reads CAISAVAENSQETQYF. The CDR3 nucleotides read TGTGCCATCAGTGCTGTGGCGGAAAACTCGCAAGAGACCCAGTACTTC.

This clone was seen a single time. In nucleotides, the CDR3 is TGTGCCAGCAGCACGACTGAGGGGAACACTGAAGCTTTCTTT. It encodes CASSTTEGNTEAFF. This chain uses TRBV5-6 with TRBJ1-1; D unclear. This CDR3 contains 14 residues. V was shortened by 4 bases and J by 1 base, with 11 bases between the two germline ends. Germline V CDR1 and CDR2: SGHDT, YYEEEE.

The V call is TRBV28, the J call TRBJ2-5; 7 bases align to TRBD1. With V trimmed by 8 bases and J by 4 bases, 10 bases remained unmatched. Germline CDR1 reads MDHEN; CDR2 reads SYDVKM. The CDR3 is 14 amino acids. Written as DNA, the CDR3 is TGTGCCAGCCGCACAGGGGTCGGGGCAGAGACCCAGTACTTC. It is translated as CASRTGVGAETQYF.

The chain links TRBV4-3 to TRBJ1-4; 12 positions agree with TRBD1. CDR1 is LGHNA, CDR2 YSLEER, per germline. The V segment lost 0 bases and the J segment 7 bases; nucleotides outside the gene matches: 6. The CDR3 covers 17 residues. CDR3: CASSQDGDRGLGEKLFF. The CDR3 DNA reads as TGCGCCAGCAGCCAAGATGGGGACAGGGGGCTCGGTGAAAAACTGTTTTTT.

The chain has TRBV11-2 and TRBJ2-3; weak D call: TRBD1 (5 bases). This CDR3 comprises 15 residues. The V gene's germline CDR1 is SGHAT and CDR2 FQNNGV. Trimming removed 3 bases at V and 4 bases at J, with 14 bases between. CDR3 nucleotide sequence: TGTGCCAGCAGCTTGGTGGACAACGTCCCAGATACGCAGTATTTT. Protein sequence: CASSLVDNVPDTQYF. Using reference TRBV11-2 and TRBJ2-3 for the parts outside the CDR3, the full variable domain is EAGVAQSPRYKIIEKRQSVAFWCNPISGHATLYWYQQILGQGPKLLIQFQNNGVVDDSQLPKDRFSAERLKGVDSTLKIQPAKLEDSAVYLCASSLVDNVPDTQYFGPGTRLTVL.

The rearrangement joins TRBV11-2 to TRBJ2-7; D remains ambiguous. The CDR3 loop spans 14 amino acids. Trimming took off 5 bases at V and 4 bases at J, with 15 bases between the two ends. Per germline, CDR1 SGHAT and CDR2 FQNNGV. The CDR3 coding sequence is TGTGCCAGCAGCCCCTTGTACGGGTCTTACGAGCAGTACTTC. This encodes CASSPLYGSYEQYF.

The CDR3 bases are TGTGCCAGTAGTATAGATCGTTGGAACACTGAAGCTTTCTTT. Its translation: CASSIDRWNTEAFF. J is TRBJ1-1 and V is TRBV19, with D uncertain. Germline V CDR1 and CDR2: LNHDA, SQIVND (reference sequence). This CDR3 contains 14 residues. The V gene lost 0 bases and the J gene lost 1 base, with 6 bases spanning the gap.

The V gene is TRBV6-1, the J gene TRBJ1-2; D gene uncertain. The CDR3 totals 12 residues. Germline V gene lookup returns CDR1 MNHNS and CDR2 SASEGT. V was shortened by 3 bases and J by 1 base, with 3 bases between the two germline ends. The CDR3 region is CASSDINYGYTF. The CDR3, as DNA: TGTGCCAGCAGTGATATTAACTATGGCTACACCTTC.

CDR3 residues: CASSQDSSGRAYNEQFF. Here the CDR3 DNA reads TGCGCCAGCAGCCAAGATTCTAGCGGGAGGGCCTACAATGAGCAGTTCTTC. The V call is TRBV4-3, the J call TRBJ2-1; TRBD2 agrees at 12 bases. CDR1 LGHNA and CDR2 YSLEER come from the germline V gene. The CDR3 has 17 amino acids. The V gene end was trimmed by 0 bases and the J gene end by 2 bases; junction bases not matched to a gene: 2.